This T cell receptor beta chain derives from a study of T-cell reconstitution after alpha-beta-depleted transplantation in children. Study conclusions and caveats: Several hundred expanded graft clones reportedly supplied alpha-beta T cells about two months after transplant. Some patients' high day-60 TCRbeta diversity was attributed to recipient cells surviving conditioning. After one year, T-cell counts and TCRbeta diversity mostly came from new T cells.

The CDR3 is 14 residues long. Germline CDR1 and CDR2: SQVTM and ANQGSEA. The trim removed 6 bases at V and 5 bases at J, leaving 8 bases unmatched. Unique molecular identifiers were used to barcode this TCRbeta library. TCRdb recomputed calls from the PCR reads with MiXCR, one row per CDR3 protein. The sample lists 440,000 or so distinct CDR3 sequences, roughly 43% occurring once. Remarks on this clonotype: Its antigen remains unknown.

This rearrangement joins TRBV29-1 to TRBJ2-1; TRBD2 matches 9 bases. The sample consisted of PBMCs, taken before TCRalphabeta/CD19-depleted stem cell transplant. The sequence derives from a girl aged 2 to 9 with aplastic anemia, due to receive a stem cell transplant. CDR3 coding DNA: TGCAGCGTCGTTAGCGGGGGCTGGAACAATGAGCAGTTCTTC. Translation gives CSVVSGGWNNEQFF.